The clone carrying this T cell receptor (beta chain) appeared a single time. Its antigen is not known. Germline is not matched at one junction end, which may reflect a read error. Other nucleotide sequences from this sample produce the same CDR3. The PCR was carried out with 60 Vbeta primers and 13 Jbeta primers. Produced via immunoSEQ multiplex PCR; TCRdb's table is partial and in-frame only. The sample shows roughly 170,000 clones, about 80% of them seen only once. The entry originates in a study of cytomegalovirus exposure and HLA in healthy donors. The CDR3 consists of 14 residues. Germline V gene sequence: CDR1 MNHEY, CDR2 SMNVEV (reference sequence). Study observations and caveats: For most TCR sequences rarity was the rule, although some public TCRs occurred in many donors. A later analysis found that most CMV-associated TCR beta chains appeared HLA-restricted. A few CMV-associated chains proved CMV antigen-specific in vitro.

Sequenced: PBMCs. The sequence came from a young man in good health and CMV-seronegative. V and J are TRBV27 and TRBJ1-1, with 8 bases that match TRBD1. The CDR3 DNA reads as TGTGCCAGCAGTTTAGACAGGGGAGGGGCTGAAGCCTTCTTT. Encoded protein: CASSLDRGGAEAFF.